Here is one T cell receptor beta chain with its context. Its antigen remains unknown. This CDR3 spans 15 amino acids. CDR1 and CDR2 from the germline V gene are SGHTA and FQGNSA. J gave up 5 bases and V 3 bases, and 6 bases lay outside the gene matches. Using immunoSEQ multiplex PCR, the repertoire was profiled, and TCRdb retains in-frame clones only, with some absent. This sample has over a million clones, with 96% found just once. This entry belongs to a study of shared clonotypes between healthy human individuals. Whole-study findings and limits: Sorted-subset samples were not fully sequenced, rarefaction indicated.

This sequence originates from a man aged 25-40 years in good health. The chain recombines TRBV7-2 with TRBJ2-5, with 10 positions matching TRBD2. Sequencing was carried out using naive CD4+ T cells sorted from blood. Subset of the sample: CD45RA+ positively selected. The CDR3 sequence: CASSFSSGSLETQYF. The CDR3 bases are TGTGCCAGCAGCTTCTCTAGCGGGAGCTTGGAGACCCAGTACTTC.